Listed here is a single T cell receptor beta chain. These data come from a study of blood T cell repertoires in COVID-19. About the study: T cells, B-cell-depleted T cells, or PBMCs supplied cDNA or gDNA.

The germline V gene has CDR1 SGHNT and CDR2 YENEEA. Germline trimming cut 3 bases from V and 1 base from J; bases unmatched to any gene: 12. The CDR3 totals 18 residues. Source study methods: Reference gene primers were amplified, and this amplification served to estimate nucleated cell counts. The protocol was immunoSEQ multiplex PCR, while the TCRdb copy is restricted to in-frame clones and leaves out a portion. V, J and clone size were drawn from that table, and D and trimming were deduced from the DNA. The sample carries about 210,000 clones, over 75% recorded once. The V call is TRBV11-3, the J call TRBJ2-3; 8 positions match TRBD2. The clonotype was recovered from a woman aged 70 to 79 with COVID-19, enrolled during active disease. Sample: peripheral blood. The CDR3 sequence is CASSFPGGRERGTDTQYF. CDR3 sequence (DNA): TGTGCCAGCAGCTTCCCGGGGGGGCGGGAGAGGGGCACAGATACGCAGTATTTT.